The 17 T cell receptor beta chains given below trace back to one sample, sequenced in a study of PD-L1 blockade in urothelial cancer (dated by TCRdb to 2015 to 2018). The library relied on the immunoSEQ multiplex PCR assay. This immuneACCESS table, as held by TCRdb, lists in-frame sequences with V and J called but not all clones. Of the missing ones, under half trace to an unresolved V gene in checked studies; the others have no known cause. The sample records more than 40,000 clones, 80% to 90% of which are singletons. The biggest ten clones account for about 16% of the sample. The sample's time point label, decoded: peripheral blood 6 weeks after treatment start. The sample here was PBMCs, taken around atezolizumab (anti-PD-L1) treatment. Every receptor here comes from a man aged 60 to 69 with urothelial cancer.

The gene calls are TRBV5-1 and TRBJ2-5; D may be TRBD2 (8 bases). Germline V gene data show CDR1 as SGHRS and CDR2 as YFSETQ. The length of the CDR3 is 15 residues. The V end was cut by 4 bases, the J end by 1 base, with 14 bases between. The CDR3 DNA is TGCGCCAGCAGCCCGGGAGGGGGCGGCCAAGAGACCCAGTACTTC. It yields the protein CASSPGGGGQETQYF.

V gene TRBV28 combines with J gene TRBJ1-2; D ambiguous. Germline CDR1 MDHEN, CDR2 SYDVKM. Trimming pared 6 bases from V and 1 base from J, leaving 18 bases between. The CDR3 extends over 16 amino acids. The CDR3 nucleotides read TGTGCCAGCAGCGCACCCGGGTTACAACGTAACTATGGCTACACCTTC. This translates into CASSAPGLQRNYGYTF.

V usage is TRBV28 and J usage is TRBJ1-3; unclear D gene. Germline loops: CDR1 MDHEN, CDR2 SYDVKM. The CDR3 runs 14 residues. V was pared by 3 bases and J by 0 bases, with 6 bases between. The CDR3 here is CASSLYVSGNTIYF. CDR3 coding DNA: TGTGCCAGCAGTTTGTATGTCTCTGGAAACACCATATATTTT.

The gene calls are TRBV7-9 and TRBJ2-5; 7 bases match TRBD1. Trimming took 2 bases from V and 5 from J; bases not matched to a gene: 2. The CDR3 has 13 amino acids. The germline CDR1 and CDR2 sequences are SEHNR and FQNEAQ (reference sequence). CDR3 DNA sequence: TGTGCCAGCAGCTTACAGGACAGGGAGACCCAGTACTTC. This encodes CASSLQDRETQYF.

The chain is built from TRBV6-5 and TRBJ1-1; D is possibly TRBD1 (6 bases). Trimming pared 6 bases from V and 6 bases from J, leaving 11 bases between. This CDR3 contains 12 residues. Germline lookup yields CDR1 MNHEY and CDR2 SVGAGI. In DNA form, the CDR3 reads TGTGCCAGCAGCCGTGACAGGTCTGAAGCTTTCTTT. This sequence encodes CASSRDRSEAFF.

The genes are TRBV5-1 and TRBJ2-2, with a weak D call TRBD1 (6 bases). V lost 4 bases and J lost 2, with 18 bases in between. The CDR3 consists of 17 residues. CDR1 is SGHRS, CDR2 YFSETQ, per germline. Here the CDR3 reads CASSSTPVGGNTGELFF. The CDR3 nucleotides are TGCGCCAGCAGCAGTACTCCGGTAGGGGGAAACACCGGGGAGCTGTTTTTT.

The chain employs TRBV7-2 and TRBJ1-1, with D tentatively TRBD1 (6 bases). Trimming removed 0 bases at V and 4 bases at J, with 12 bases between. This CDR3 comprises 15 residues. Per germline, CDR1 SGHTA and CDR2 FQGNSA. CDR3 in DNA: TGTGCCAGCAGCTTAGCTCCGACAGGTCGCACTGAAGCTTTCTTT. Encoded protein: CASSLAPTGRTEAFF.

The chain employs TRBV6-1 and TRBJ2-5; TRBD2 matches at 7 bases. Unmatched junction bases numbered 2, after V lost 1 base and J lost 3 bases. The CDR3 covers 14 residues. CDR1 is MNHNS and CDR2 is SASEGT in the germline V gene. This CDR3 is CASSEGGGKETQYF. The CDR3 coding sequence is TGTGCCAGCAGTGAAGGGGGGGGTAAAGAGACCCAGTACTTC.

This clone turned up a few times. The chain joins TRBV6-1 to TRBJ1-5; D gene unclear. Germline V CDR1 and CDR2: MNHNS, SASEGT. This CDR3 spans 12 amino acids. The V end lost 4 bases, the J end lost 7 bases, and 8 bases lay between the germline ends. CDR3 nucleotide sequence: TGTGCCAGCAGTGGTCTCTCCCAGCCCCAGCATTTT. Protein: CASSGLSQPQHF.

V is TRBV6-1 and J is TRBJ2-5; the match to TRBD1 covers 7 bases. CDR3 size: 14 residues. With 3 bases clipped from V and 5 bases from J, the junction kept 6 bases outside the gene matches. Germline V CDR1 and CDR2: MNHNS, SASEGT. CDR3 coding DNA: TGTGCCAGCAGTGAGGGGGACAGTAGGGAGACCCAGTACTTC. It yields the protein CASSEGDSRETQYF.

This CDR3 reads CASSQEGRRSYEQYF. CDR3 bases: TGCGCCAGCAGCCAAGAAGGGCGGAGGTCCTACGAGCAGTACTTC. The rearrangement links TRBV4-1 to TRBJ2-7; maybe TRBD2 (5 bases). The V gene lost 0 bases and the J gene lost 1 base, with 10 bases spanning the gap. CDR3 length equals 15 residues. Germline V gene data show CDR1 as MGHRA and CDR2 as YSYEKL.

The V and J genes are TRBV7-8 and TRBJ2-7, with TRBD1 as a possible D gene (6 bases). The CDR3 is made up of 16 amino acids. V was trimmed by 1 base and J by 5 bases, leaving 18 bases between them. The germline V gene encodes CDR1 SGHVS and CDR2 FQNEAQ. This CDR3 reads CASSLVMFRGVDEQYF. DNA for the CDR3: TGTGCCAGCAGCTTAGTCATGTTCAGGGGTGTCGACGAGCAGTACTTC.

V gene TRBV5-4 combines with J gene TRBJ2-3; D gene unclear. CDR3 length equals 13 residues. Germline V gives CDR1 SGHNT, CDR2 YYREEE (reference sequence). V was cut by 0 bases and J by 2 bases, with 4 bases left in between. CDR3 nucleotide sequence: TGTGCCAGCAGCTTGGGCGCCACAGATACGCAGTATTTT. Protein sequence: CASSLGATDTQYF.

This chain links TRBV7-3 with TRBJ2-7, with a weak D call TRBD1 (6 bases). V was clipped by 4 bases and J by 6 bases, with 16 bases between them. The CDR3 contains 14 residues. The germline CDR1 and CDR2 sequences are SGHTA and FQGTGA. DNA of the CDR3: TGTGCCAGCAGCTCGCAGCAACAGGGTTCCGAGCAGTACTTC. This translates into CASSSQQQGSEQYF.

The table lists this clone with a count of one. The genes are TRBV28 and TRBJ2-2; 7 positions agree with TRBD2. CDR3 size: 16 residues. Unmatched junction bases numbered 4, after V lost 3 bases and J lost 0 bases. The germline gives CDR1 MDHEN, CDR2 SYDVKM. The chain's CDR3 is CASSLPRGANTGELFF. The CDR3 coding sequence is TGTGCCAGCAGTTTGCCTCGGGGGGCGAACACCGGGGAGCTGTTTTTT. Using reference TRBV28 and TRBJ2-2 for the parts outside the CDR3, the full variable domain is DVKVTQSSRYLVKRTGEKVFLECVQDMDHENMFWYRQDPGLGLRLIYFSYDVKMKEKGDIPEGYSVSREKKERFSLILESASTNQTSMYLCASSLPRGANTGELFFGEGSRLTVL.

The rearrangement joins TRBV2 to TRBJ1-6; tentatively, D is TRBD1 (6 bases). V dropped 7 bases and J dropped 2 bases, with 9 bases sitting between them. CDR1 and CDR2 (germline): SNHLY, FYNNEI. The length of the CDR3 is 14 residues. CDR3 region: CASNRDTYNSPLHF. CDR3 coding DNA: TGTGCCAGCAACCGGGACACCTATAATTCACCCCTCCACTTT.

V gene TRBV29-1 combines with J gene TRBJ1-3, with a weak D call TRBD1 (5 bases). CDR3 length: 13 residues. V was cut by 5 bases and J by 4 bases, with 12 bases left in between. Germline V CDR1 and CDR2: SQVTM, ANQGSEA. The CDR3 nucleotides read TGCAGCGTTTCTCAGGGTTACGGAAACACCATATATTTT. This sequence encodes CSVSQGYGNTIYF.